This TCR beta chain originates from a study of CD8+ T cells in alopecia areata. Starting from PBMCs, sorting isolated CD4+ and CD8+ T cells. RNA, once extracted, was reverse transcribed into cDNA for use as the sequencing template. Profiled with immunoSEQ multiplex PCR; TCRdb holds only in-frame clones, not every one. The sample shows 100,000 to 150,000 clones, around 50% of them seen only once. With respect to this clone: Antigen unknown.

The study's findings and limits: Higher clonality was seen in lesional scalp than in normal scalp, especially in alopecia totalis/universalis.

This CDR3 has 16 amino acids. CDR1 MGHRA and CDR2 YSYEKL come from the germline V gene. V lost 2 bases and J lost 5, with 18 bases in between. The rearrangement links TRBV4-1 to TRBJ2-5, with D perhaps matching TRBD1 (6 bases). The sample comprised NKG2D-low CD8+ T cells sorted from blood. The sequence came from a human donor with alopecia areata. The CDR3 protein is CASSQPDRPRGETQYF. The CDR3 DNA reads TGCGCCAGCAGCCAACCCGACCGGCCAAGGGGGGAGACCCAGTACTTC.